Below are 24 T cell receptor beta chains sequenced from a single sample in a study of T cell responses to AZD1222 COVID-19 vaccine. Measured with immunoSEQ multiplex PCR; TCRdb has only the in-frame clones, and not every one. This table has some 130,000 clones, about nine tenths appearing once. The sequencing used peripheral blood, collected 28 days after the second AZD1222 dose. These receptor sequences come from an adult who received the AZD1222 COVID-19 vaccine.

Here the CDR3 reads CASSYSEYNEQFF. The CDR3, as DNA: TGTGCCAGCAGTTACTCTGAATACAATGAGCAGTTCTTC. The chain uses TRBV6-6 and TRBJ2-1; D is undetermined. V lost 0 bases to trimming and J lost 4 bases, with 4 bases between them. Germline CDR1 MNHNY, CDR2 SVGAGI (reference sequence). There are 13 residues in the CDR3.

The chain combines TRBV27 with TRBJ2-2; TRBD2 agrees at 11 bases. The CDR3 totals 18 residues. The V segment lost 3 bases and the J segment 7 bases; nucleotides outside the gene matches: 13. Germline CDR1 and CDR2: MNHEY and SMNVEV (reference sequence). The CDR3, as DNA: TGTGCCAGCAGTTTCCGGTCTAGCGGGAGGTCCGGGGGCGGGGAGCTGTTTTTT. This codes for CASSFRSSGRSGGGELFF.

The gene calls are TRBV10-3 and TRBJ1-2; tentative D call: TRBD1 (5 bases). The germline V gene encodes CDR1 ENHRY and CDR2 SYGVKD. V was trimmed by 3 bases and J by 11 bases, leaving 7 bases between them. This CDR3 is 10 amino acids long. DNA of the CDR3: TGTGCCATCAGTGACCAGGGTTACACCTTC. Residues: CAISDQGYTF.

The chain combines TRBV4-1 with TRBJ1-1, with D unresolved. Trimming took off 0 bases at V and 3 bases at J, with 17 bases between the two ends. The CDR3 covers 17 residues. From germline, CDR1 is MGHRA and CDR2 YSYEKL. CDR3 region: CASSQDLEGWWYTEAFF. DNA of the CDR3: TGCGCCAGCAGCCAAGATCTGGAAGGATGGTGGTACACTGAAGCTTTCTTT.

This clone was counted a single time. V usage is TRBV7-2 and J usage is TRBJ2-1, with TRBD2 matching over 7 bases. The length of the CDR3 is 15 residues. V lost 5 bases and J lost 3; bases outside the gene matches: 7. Germline values: CDR1 SGHTA, CDR2 FQGNSA. CDR3: CASSPFAGDYNEQFF. The CDR3 nucleotides are TGTGCCAGCAGCCCATTCGCGGGGGACTACAATGAGCAGTTCTTC.

The chain uses TRBV5-1 and TRBJ2-5; D may be TRBD1 or TRBD2 (6 bases each). V was clipped by 0 bases and J by 2 bases, with 17 bases between them. Germline CDR1 SGHRS, CDR2 YFSETQ. This CDR3 is built from 17 residues. CDR3 bases: TGCGCCAGCAGCTTGGGGGAGGCCTGGGGGGCACAAGAGACCCAGTACTTC. This encodes CASSLGEAWGAQETQYF.

The J gene is TRBJ2-3, the V gene TRBV5-1; D is tentatively TRBD1 or TRBD2 (5 bases each). The germline V gene encodes CDR1 SGHRS and CDR2 YFSETQ. The V end was cut by 5 bases, the J end by 3 bases, with 10 bases between. CDR3 size: 13 residues. The CDR3 DNA reads TGCGCCAGCAGACCCGGGACGACAGATACGCAGTATTTT. Translating gives CASRPGTTDTQYF.

This clone was counted a single time. The CDR3, as DNA: TGTGCCAGCAGCTTAGCGCCTAGCGGGACCTACAATGAGCAGTTCTTC. Amino acid sequence: CASSLAPSGTYNEQFF. The chain employs TRBV7-8 and TRBJ2-1; 9 nucleotides align to TRBD2. This CDR3 is 16 amino acids long. The germline V gene has CDR1 SGHVS and CDR2 FQNEAQ. With V trimmed by 0 bases and J by 2 bases, 2 bases remained unmatched.

The V and J genes are TRBV19 and TRBJ1-4, with TRBD1 as a possible D gene (6 bases). Germline V gene data show CDR1 as LNHDA and CDR2 as SQIVND (reference sequence). This CDR3 spans 12 amino acids. The V gene lost 1 base and the J gene lost 15 bases, with 12 bases spanning the gap. DNA of the CDR3: TGTGCCAGTAGTATAGTAGGGGGAAGGGTGTTTTTT. Amino acids: CASSIVGGRVFF.

The CDR3 region is CASSLEGQLGYGYTF. The CDR3 nucleotides read TGTGCCAGCAGCTTAGAGGGACAGTTGGGCTATGGCTACACCTTC. The V and J genes are TRBV7-9 and TRBJ1-2; TRBD1 aligns across 7 bases. Germline assignment: CDR1 SEHNR and CDR2 FQNEAQ (reference sequence). This CDR3 has 15 amino acids. Losses at the gene ends were 1 base for V and 4 bases for J; bases not matched to a gene: 6. The whole variable domain, remainder taken from reference TRBV7-9 and TRBJ1-2, is DTGVSQNPRHKITKRGQNVTFRCDPISEHNRLYWYRQTLGQGPEFLTYFQNEAQLEKSRLLSDRFSAERPKGSFSTLEIQRTEQGDSAMYLCASSLEGQLGYGYTFGSGTRLTVV.

The CDR3 DNA reads TGTGCCAGCAGCCAGGGTATAGCGGAGGGCACAGATACGCAGTATTTT. Its protein is CASSQGIAEGTDTQYF. This chain uses TRBV4-2 with TRBJ2-3; D might be TRBD2 (6 bases). The V end was cut by 3 bases, the J end by 1 base, with 14 bases between. CDR3 length equals 16 residues. The germline gives CDR1 LGHNA, CDR2 YNFKEQ.

This clone was counted once. This chain connects TRBV5-1 to TRBJ2-3, with a possible D match to TRBD2 (6 bases). In germline, CDR1 is SGHRS, CDR2 YFSETQ. V lost 4 bases and J 1 base, leaving 10 bases between the germline ends. This CDR3 region has 14 residues. The CDR3 sequence: CASSPIAGTDTQYF. CDR3 sequence (DNA): TGCGCCAGCAGCCCGATAGCGGGCACAGATACGCAGTATTTT.

This clone was found once. The chain is built from TRBV19 and TRBJ2-7, with D possibly matching TRBD1 (5 bases). In germline, CDR1 is LNHDA, CDR2 SQIVND (reference sequence). The CDR3 runs 14 residues. Trimming stripped 1 base from V and 6 bases from J, with 13 bases between. This chain's CDR3 is CASSIGGREGEQYF. For the CDR3, the DNA is TGTGCCAGTAGTATAGGAGGCAGGGAAGGCGAGCAGTACTTC.

This rearrangement joins TRBV19 to TRBJ1-4; D uncertain. In germline, CDR1 is LNHDA, CDR2 SQIVND (reference sequence). The CDR3 covers 14 residues. Trimming removed 5 bases from V and 4 bases from J, with 11 bases in between. DNA for the CDR3: TGTGCCAGTAGTCCCCGGTGGGATAATGAAAAACTGTTTTTT. It translates to CASSPRWDNEKLFF.

J is TRBJ2-1 and V is TRBV27; 8 nucleotides match TRBD2. Germline lookup yields CDR1 MNHEY and CDR2 SMNVEV (reference sequence). The CDR3 contains 15 residues. With V trimmed by 3 bases and J by 7 bases, 8 bases remained unmatched. CDR3 nucleotides: TGTGCCAGCAGTTTTATGAGCGGGGGCTTAAATGAGCAGTTCTTC. As protein: CASSFMSGGLNEQFF.

The chain couples TRBV4-2 to TRBJ2-5; 12 bases fit TRBD2. In germline, CDR1 is LGHNA, CDR2 YNFKEQ. The CDR3 is 16 residues long. Trimming at V came to 3 bases and at J to 0 bases, leaving 2 bases not matched to a gene. This CDR3 is CASSQRLAGDQETQYF. DNA of the CDR3: TGTGCCAGCAGCCAGCGACTAGCGGGGGACCAAGAGACCCAGTACTTC.

The rearrangement links TRBV19 to TRBJ2-3, with D possibly TRBD1 on 6 matching bases. Germline lookup yields CDR1 LNHDA and CDR2 SQIVND (reference sequence). The CDR3 has 12 residues. V was clipped by 11 bases and J by 6 bases, with 15 bases between them. The CDR3, as DNA: TGTGCCTCCAAATCAGGGGTGGATACGCAGTATTTT. This gives the protein CASKSGVDTQYF.

The CDR3 nucleotides read TGTGCCAGCAGCCCCGGGACTAGAAGCACAGATACGCAGTATTTT. Translating gives CASSPGTRSTDTQYF. The genes are TRBV5-8 and TRBJ2-3, with 8 bases matching TRBD2. The CDR3 consists of 15 residues. CDR1 and CDR2 (germline): SGHTS, YDEGEE. J lost 0 bases, V lost 4 bases, and 4 bases had no gene match.

J is TRBJ1-1 and V is TRBV28; TRBD1 agrees at 8 bases. Germline V gene data show CDR1 as MDHEN and CDR2 as SYDVKM. The CDR3 extends over 15 amino acids. With 5 bases clipped from V and 3 bases from J, the junction kept 8 bases outside the gene matches. Here the CDR3 reads CASSPHRGVDTEAFF. Here the CDR3 DNA reads TGTGCCAGCAGTCCTCACAGGGGGGTAGACACTGAAGCTTTCTTT.

The gene calls are TRBV11-3 and TRBJ2-3; 7 positions match TRBD2. The CDR3 is 15 residues long. CDR1 SGHNT and CDR2 YENEEA come from the germline V gene. Trimming removed 4 bases from V and 2 bases from J; junction bases left unmatched: 6. This chain's CDR3 is CASSSSSGYTDTQYF. The CDR3 region has the DNA TGTGCCAGCAGCTCCTCTAGCGGCTACACAGATACGCAGTATTTT.

The chain uses TRBV12-3 or TRBV12-4 and TRBJ1-6; perhaps TRBD1 as D (6 bases). V gave up 6 bases and J gave up 8 bases, with 11 bases separating them. The CDR3 contains 13 residues. DNA of the CDR3: TGTGCCAGCAGCCTCAAGGGGGATTCACCCCTCCACTTT. Translation: CASSLKGDSPLHF.

The genes are TRBV9 and TRBJ2-1; 8 bases line up with TRBD2. Trimming cost V 0 bases and J 5 bases; bases outside gene matches: 7. The CDR3 has 16 residues. Germline V CDR1 and CDR2: SGDLS, YYNGEE. The CDR3 spells CASSVGGLGPHNEQFF. The CDR3 coding sequence is TGTGCCAGCAGCGTAGGGGGACTAGGGCCCCACAATGAGCAGTTCTTC.

The chain uses TRBV9 and TRBJ2-1; TRBD2 matches at 13 bases. The CDR3 sequence is 16 residues long. Germline V gene lookup returns CDR1 SGDLS and CDR2 YYNGEE. J lost 10 bases, V lost 4 bases, and 11 bases had no gene match. CDR3 DNA: TGTGCCAGCAGCCGAGGACTAGCGGGGGCCCAGGGCGAGCAGTTCTTC. As protein: CASSRGLAGAQGEQFF.

This clone appeared a single time. This chain uses TRBV6-1 with TRBJ2-7; 8 nucleotides agree with TRBD1. V shed 1 base and J 2 bases; nucleotides not matched to a gene: 1. Looked up from germline, CDR1 is MNHNS and CDR2 is SASEGT. This CDR3 is built from 14 residues. The CDR3 DNA sequence: TGTGCCAGCAGTGAAGGGACAGGGACCTACGAGCAGTACTTC. Protein: CASSEGTGTYEQYF.